The next 17 T cell receptor beta chains were all read from a single sample in a study of shared clonotypes between healthy human individuals. Sequencing used immunoSEQ multiplex PCR; TCRdb keeps in-frame clones, though not all of them. Altogether around 1,900,000 clones are present, about 93% being singletons, with the ten largest covering 1.5% to 2%. CD45RO negativity and positive selection for CCR7 defined naive CD8 cells, a population that excluded terminally differentiated effector memory CD45RA+ cells. The sequenced material came from naive CD8+ T cells from PBMCs. Every receptor here comes from a man younger than 30 in good health. Some clones in this sample may be carry-over from other donors' samples.

The gene calls are TRBV29-1 and TRBJ2-6, with TRBD1 matching 8 bases. V gave up 7 bases and J gave up 0 bases; unmatched junction bases: 8. CDR3 length: 16 residues. Germline assignment: CDR1 SQVTM and CDR2 ANQGSEA. This CDR3 reads CSGLGQGSSGANVLTF. CDR3 nucleotides: TGCAGCGGGCTAGGACAGGGATCCTCTGGGGCCAACGTCCTGACTTTC. Combining the CDR3 with reference TRBV29-1 and TRBJ2-6 gives the whole variable domain SAVISQKPSRDICQRGTSLTIQCQVDSQVTMMFWYRQQPGQSLTLIATANQGSEATYESGFVIDKFPISRPNLTFSTLTVSNMSPEDSSIYLCSGLGQGSSGANVLTFGAGSRLTVL.

The chain recombines TRBV19 with TRBJ1-1; possible D gene TRBD1, 5 bases. The CDR3 contains 15 residues. V was clipped by 3 bases and J by 3 bases, with 14 bases between them. CDR1 and CDR2 (germline): LNHDA, SQIVND (reference sequence). Written as DNA, the CDR3 is TGTGCCAGTAGTATTTGGGGGGGAGGAGACACTGAAGCTTTCTTT. It specifies CASSIWGGGDTEAFF.

In this sample, this clone turned up once. The chain couples TRBV29-1 to TRBJ2-5; D perhaps matches TRBD2 (6 bases). The CDR3 runs 12 residues. Germline values: CDR1 SQVTM, CDR2 ANQGSEA. Trimming left V 4 bases short and J 11 bases short, with 17 bases between. Here the CDR3 DNA reads TGCAGCGTTGGACCTAGGGAGGTGGAGCAGTACTTC. It specifies CSVGPREVEQYF.

This sequence joins TRBV29-1 and TRBJ1-2, with 8 bases that match TRBD1. Germline CDR1 is SQVTM and CDR2 is ANQGSEA. Losses at the gene ends were 7 bases for V and 4 bases for J; bases not matched to a gene: 20. This CDR3 has 17 residues. CDR3 sequence: CSAHKSVAGGMGYGYTF. The DNA for the CDR3 is TGCAGCGCTCATAAATCGGTTGCAGGGGGCATGGGCTATGGCTACACCTTC.

V is TRBV7-3 and J is TRBJ2-7; 13 nucleotides line up with TRBD2. Germline V gene lookup returns CDR1 SGHTA and CDR2 FQGTGA. The CDR3 is made up of 15 amino acids. The junction had 7 bases not matched to a gene; V was cut back by 4 bases and J by 7 bases. Here the CDR3 reads CASSSGLAGPEEQYF. Here the CDR3 DNA reads TGTGCCAGCAGCTCGGGACTAGCGGGACCTGAAGAGCAGTACTTC.

This rearrangement joins TRBV7-8 to TRBJ2-5, with D maybe TRBD2 (6 bases). The end of the DNA fits TRBJ2-7 better, so the J call may be wrong. The germline V gene encodes CDR1 SGHVS and CDR2 FQNEAQ. CDR3 length: 14 amino acids. The CDR3 sequence is CASSREWEANEQYF. Written as DNA, the CDR3 is TGTGCCAGCAGCCGGGAGTGGGAGGCCAACGAGCAGTACTTC.

The V call is TRBV19, the J call TRBJ1-5, with a tentative D call TRBD1 (6 bases). The V and J ends lost 5 bases and 3 bases respectively, with 17 bases between them. The CDR3 sequence is 16 residues long. Per germline, CDR1 LNHDA and CDR2 SQIVND (reference sequence). DNA for the CDR3: TGTGCCAGTAGTCCTCGGCCAGGGGCGCTCAATCAGCCCCAGCATTTT. Amino acid sequence: CASSPRPGALNQPQHF.

V gene TRBV5-6 combines with J gene TRBJ1-3; 7 bases fit TRBD1. Unmatched junction bases numbered 6, after V lost 2 bases and J lost 4 bases. Germline V gives CDR1 SGHDT, CDR2 YYEEEE. This CDR3 contains 15 residues. CDR3 bases: TGTGCCAGCAGCTTCCTCCGGGACAGAGGAAACACCATATATTTT. Its protein product is CASSFLRDRGNTIYF.

V and J are TRBV19 and TRBJ1-1, with 12 nucleotides matching TRBD1. Per germline, CDR1 LNHDA and CDR2 SQIVND (reference sequence). The CDR3 length is 17 residues. The V and J ends lost 1 base and 2 bases, in that order; junction bases with no gene match: 5. The CDR3 DNA sequence: TGTGCCAGTAGTATAGCCCGGGACAGGGGGCGAAACACTGAAGCTTTCTTT. As protein: CASSIARDRGRNTEAFF.

The V call is TRBV19, the J call TRBJ2-1, with D hard to call. There are 15 residues in the CDR3. Germline V gene data show CDR1 as LNHDA and CDR2 as SQIVND (reference sequence). Trimming removed 6 bases at V and 6 bases at J, with 18 bases between. CDR3 sequence reads: CASRLDGQTGNEQFF. As DNA, the CDR3 is TGTGCCAGTAGATTAGACGGGCAGACCGGCAATGAGCAGTTCTTC.

The chain joins TRBV7-9 to TRBJ2-7; 9 nucleotides align to TRBD2. CDR3 size: 15 residues. The V and J ends lost 3 bases and 2 bases, in that order; junction bases with no gene match: 5. Germline values: CDR1 SEHNR, CDR2 FQNEAQ (reference sequence). The CDR3 nucleotides are TGTGCCAGCAGCTTTATAGCGGGGGCACCCTACGAGCAGTACTTC. Its protein product is CASSFIAGAPYEQYF.

As regards this clone: Germline and junction disagree at one end, which may indicate a read error. CDR3 coding DNA: TGTGCCAGCAGCTTGACGGCAGAAGAGTTAATCTTC. Its translation is CASSLTAEELIF. The J gene is TRBJ2-1, the V gene TRBV7-9; the D is unclear. CDR1 SEHNR and CDR2 FQNEAQ come from the germline V gene (reference sequence). The CDR3 has 12 residues.

This chain uses TRBV27 with TRBJ2-1, with 9 bases identical to TRBD1. V was pared by 2 bases and J by 1 base, with 6 bases of the junction left unmatched. Per germline, CDR1 MNHEY and CDR2 SMNVEV (reference sequence). The CDR3 sequence is 17 residues long. CDR3 loop: CASSLGPGTGSYNEQFF. The CDR3 DNA reads as TGTGCCAGCAGTTTAGGGCCCGGGACAGGGTCCTACAATGAGCAGTTCTTC.

The chain has TRBV7-9 and TRBJ1-3; D not resolved. Germline lookup yields CDR1 SEHNR and CDR2 FQNEAQ (reference sequence). The CDR3 sequence is 15 residues long. With 3 bases removed from V and 0 bases from J, the gap between germline ends came to 9 bases. The CDR3 DNA reads as TGTGCCAGCAGCTTCTCAACTAGCTCTGGAAACACCATATATTTT. It encodes CASSFSTSSGNTIYF.

The chain carries TRBV5-5 and TRBJ1-5; possible D gene TRBD1, 6 bases. This CDR3 has 14 residues. V lost 2 bases, J lost 7 bases, and 13 bases lay in between. Germline V gene lookup returns CDR1 SGHKS and CDR2 YYEKEE (reference sequence). The chain's CDR3 is CASSFEGGFQPQHF. The CDR3 nucleotides read TGTGCCAGCAGCTTTGAGGGGGGCTTCCAGCCCCAGCATTTT.

This rearrangement joins TRBV19 to TRBJ1-2, with 8 bases lining up with TRBD1. CDR1 is LNHDA and CDR2 is SQIVND in the germline V gene (reference sequence). The V gene end was trimmed by 9 bases and the J gene end by 1 base; junction bases not matched to a gene: 13. This CDR3 has 16 residues. The CDR3 reads CASFFTRDRNNYGYTF. In DNA, the CDR3 is TGTGCCAGCTTCTTTACCCGGGACAGGAATAACTATGGCTACACCTTC.

The V gene is TRBV7-2, the J gene TRBJ2-4, with D perhaps assigned TRBD1 or TRBD2 (6 bases each). V was pared by 1 base and J by 8 bases, with 9 bases between. CDR3 length: 13 residues. CDR1 is SGHTA and CDR2 is FQGNSA in the germline V gene. This chain's CDR3 is CASSLGRGDIQYF. The CDR3 region has the DNA TGTGCCAGCAGCTTAGGAAGGGGGGACATTCAGTACTTC.